The clone carrying this TCR beta chain was seen more than once but under ten times. V shed 9 bases and J shed 1 base, with 19 bases lying between them. Germline V gene lookup returns CDR1 SGHRS and CDR2 YFSETQ. CDR3 length: 15 residues. TCRdb's table, derived via immunoSEQ multiplex PCR, lists solely in-frame clones and lacks some. Of 100,000 to 150,000 clones listed, roughly 80% are singletons. The sample belongs to a study of blood T cell repertoires in COVID-19. Overall study context: Nucleic acid was either cDNA or gDNA, and it came from T cells, B-cell-depleted T cells, or PBMCs.

The chain is built from TRBV5-1 and TRBJ1-1, with TRBD1 as a possible D gene (6 bases). The sample was peripheral blood. This clonotype was obtained from a man in his 60s with acute or convalescent COVID-19. The CDR3 DNA follows: TGCGCCACCAGGGAAGGGGGACGGAAGAACACTGAAGCTTTCTTT. This encodes CATREGGRKNTEAFF.